This TCR beta chain was identified in a study of blood T cell repertoires in COVID-19. At the level of the study: Acute and convalescent COVID-19 specimens originated in the United States, Italy and Spain. T cells, B-cell-depleted T cells, or PBMCs provided the cDNA or gDNA that served as material.

Original analysis: The assay estimated nucleated cells by amplifying reference gene primers. Profiling relied on immunoSEQ multiplex PCR, and the TCRdb table lists in-frame clones only, not all of them. V, J and clone size are taken as reported in that table, and D and trimming were inferred from the DNA itself. This table has fewer than 350,000 clones, 85% to 90% appearing once. Seattle enrolled patients during active infection and tracked them longitudinally. In germline, CDR1 is SGHNT, CDR2 YENEEA. The CDR3 contains 17 residues. The junction had 5 bases not matched to a gene; V was cut back by 4 bases and J by 0 bases.

The rearrangement uses TRBV11-3 and TRBJ2-5; TRBD2 matches at 13 bases. Sequencing input: peripheral blood. The TCR comes from a woman aged 25 to 39 with COVID-19, enrolled during active disease. CDR3 DNA sequence: TGTGCCAGCAGCTCGCGACTAGCGGGGGGCAACCAAGAGACCCAGTACTTC. Its translation: CASSSRLAGGNQETQYF. The variable domain in full, with the rest retrieved from reference TRBV11-3 and TRBJ2-5, is EAGVVQSPRYKIIEKKQPVAFWCNPISGHNTLYWYLQNLGQGPELLIRYENEEAVDDSQLPKDRFSAERLKGVDSTLKIQPAELGDSAVYLCASSSRLAGGNQETQYFGPGTRLLVL.